Shown below are 23 T cell receptor beta chains from a single sample sequenced in a study of blood T cell repertoires in COVID-19. TCRdb's table, derived via immunoSEQ multiplex PCR, lists solely in-frame clones and lacks some. The sample yields under 200,000 clones, roughly 88% seen once. Sample: peripheral blood. The receptors were sampled from a woman older than 75 with acute or convalescent COVID-19.

The gene calls are TRBV29-1 and TRBJ1-3, with no clear D. V was trimmed by 5 bases and J by 4 bases, leaving 12 bases between them. The germline V gene encodes CDR1 SQVTM and CDR2 ANQGSEA. CDR3 length: 13 amino acids. The CDR3 bases are TGCAGCGTTACACTCGACTGGGGAAACACCATATATTTT. It codes for CSVTLDWGNTIYF.

V and J are TRBV4-3 and TRBJ1-2; unclear D gene. Trimming removed 3 bases from V and 8 bases from J, with 19 bases in between. Germline V gene sequence: CDR1 LGHNA, CDR2 YSLEER. CDR3 length: 15 amino acids. The CDR3 DNA follows: TGCGCCAGCAGCCAGGCCCTTGGAGGGCCCGGGGGCTACACCTTC. It specifies CASSQALGGPGGYTF.

V and J are TRBV5-6 and TRBJ1-2; 7 positions match TRBD1. The germline CDR1 and CDR2 sequences are SGHDT and YYEEEE. The ends lost 7 bases at V and 5 bases at J; junction bases unmatched: 8. The CDR3 consists of 13 residues. The DNA of the CDR3 is TGTGCCAGCGCCGCCGGGACAGAGTATGGCTACACCTTC. Translated, it gives CASAAGTEYGYTF.

CDR3 sequence: CASSFEQRRHEKLFF. The DNA of the CDR3 is TGTGCCAGCAGCTTCGAACAGAGGAGGCACGAAAAACTGTTTTTT. V and J are TRBV7-2 and TRBJ1-4, with no clear D. The CDR3 loop spans 15 amino acids. Trimming shortened V by 3 bases and J by 8 bases, and 16 bases separated the two germline ends. Per germline, CDR1 SGHTA and CDR2 FQGNSA. The full variable domain, completed using reference TRBV7-2 and TRBJ1-4, is GAGVSQSPSNKVTEKGKDVELRCDPISGHTALYWYRQSLGQGLEFLIYFQGNSAPDKSGLPSDRFSAERTGGSVSTLTIQRTQQEDSAVYLCASSFEQRRHEKLFFGSGTQLSVL.

The chain combines TRBV7-8 with TRBJ2-7, with a possible D match to TRBD1 (6 bases). The CDR3 is made up of 13 amino acids. CDR1 and CDR2 (germline): SGHVS, FQNEAQ. Trimming took off 5 bases at V and 6 bases at J, with 14 bases between the two ends. In nucleotides, the CDR3 is TGTGCCAGCAGCCTCCGGACAGTTTCCGAGCAGTACTTC. It yields the protein CASSLRTVSEQYF.

This chain links TRBV5-1 with TRBJ2-1; 9 bases are a match to TRBD2. CDR3 length: 16 residues. From germline, CDR1 is SGHRS and CDR2 YFSETQ. V lost 1 base, J lost 9 bases, and 11 bases stayed unmatched. DNA of the CDR3: TGCGCCAGCAGCTTGAACCCTAGCGGGGCGGTGGGTGAGCAGTTCTTC. Amino acid sequence: CASSLNPSGAVGEQFF.

J is TRBJ2-5 and V is TRBV11-2, with D possibly being TRBD1 (5 bases). The CDR3 extends over 14 amino acids. With 1 base removed from V and 1 base from J, the gap between germline ends came to 7 bases. CDR1 and CDR2 from the germline V gene are SGHAT and FQNNGV. The CDR3 coding sequence is TGTGCCAGCAGCTTAGGACAGACCCAAGAGACCCAGTACTTC. Protein sequence: CASSLGQTQETQYF. The full variable domain, with the rest looked up from reference TRBV11-2 and TRBJ2-5, is EAGVAQSPRYKIIEKRQSVAFWCNPISGHATLYWYQQILGQGPKLLIQFQNNGVVDDSQLPKDRFSAERLKGVDSTLKIQPAKLEDSAVYLCASSLGQTQETQYFGPGTRLLVL.

The chain uses TRBV7-9 and TRBJ2-1; TRBD2 agrees at 11 bases. With 3 bases clipped from V and 5 bases from J, the junction kept 0 bases outside the gene matches. The CDR3 totals 14 residues. Germline values: CDR1 SEHNR, CDR2 FQNEAQ (reference sequence). In DNA form, the CDR3 reads TGTGCCAGCAGCTTGGGACTAGCGGACAATGAGCAGTTCTTC. Protein: CASSLGLADNEQFF.

This sequence joins TRBV18 and TRBJ1-4, with D possibly TRBD1 on 5 matching bases. The length of the CDR3 is 15 residues. The V gene lost 6 bases and the J gene lost 0 bases, with 11 bases spanning the gap. Germline V gives CDR1 KGHSH, CDR2 LQKENI. The CDR3 loop reads CASSRTPATNEKLFF. The DNA for the CDR3 is TGTGCCAGCTCGCGGACACCAGCAACTAATGAAAAACTGTTTTTT.

The J gene is TRBJ2-1, the V gene TRBV11-3, with TRBD2 matching over 14 bases. Germline V CDR1 and CDR2: SGHNT, YENEEA. The CDR3 has 20 amino acids. The J segment lost 1 base and the V segment lost 1 base, leaving 9 bases of the junction unmatched. CDR3 sequence reads: CASSLGGGTSGRGSYNEQFF. CDR3 DNA: TGTGCCAGCAGCTTAGGAGGAGGGACTAGCGGGAGAGGGTCCTACAATGAGCAGTTCTTC.

The chain links TRBV15 to TRBJ1-5; tentative D call: TRBD1 (5 bases). V shed 0 bases and J shed 8 bases, with 17 bases lying between them. The CDR3 covers 16 residues. Germline values: CDR1 LNHNV, CDR2 YYDKDF (reference sequence). CDR3 region: CATSRDLTPGGKPQHF. Written as DNA, the CDR3 is TGTGCCACCAGCAGAGATCTTACCCCCGGGGGAAAGCCCCAGCATTTT.

The chain has TRBV3-1 (or the pseudogene TRBV3-2) and TRBJ1-6; TRBD1 aligns across 8 bases. The V gene end was trimmed by 2 bases and the J gene end by 6 bases; junction bases not matched to a gene: 3. Germline V CDR1 and CDR2: LGHDT, YNNKEL (reference sequence). CDR3 length equals 15 residues. The CDR3 reads CASSQTTGANSPLHF. The CDR3, as DNA: TGTGCCAGCAGCCAAACGACAGGGGCTAATTCACCCCTCCACTTT.

The chain employs TRBV20-1 and TRBJ1-5, with unresolved D. V lost 3 bases and J 2 bases, leaving 11 bases between the germline ends. Germline CDR1 and CDR2: DFQATT and SNEGSKA (reference sequence). The CDR3 extends over 14 amino acids. The CDR3 spells CSASRRTGNQPQHF. Here the CDR3 DNA reads TGCAGTGCTAGTCGAAGGACTGGCAATCAGCCCCAGCATTTT.

This clone was recorded only once. The chain carries TRBV5-5 and TRBJ2-1; the match to TRBD2 covers 13 bases. CDR1 and CDR2 (germline): SGHKS, YYEKEE (reference sequence). The trim removed 4 bases at V and 5 bases at J, leaving 3 bases unmatched. The CDR3 runs 15 residues. CDR3 DNA: TGTGCCAGCAGCCTTACTAGCGGGGGGGACAATGAGCAGTTCTTC. It translates to CASSLTSGGDNEQFF.

This rearrangement joins TRBV10-3 to TRBJ2-7; perhaps TRBD2 as D (5 bases). The CDR3 totals 13 residues. V was trimmed by 4 bases and J by 6 bases, leaving 13 bases between them. CDR1 is ENHRY, CDR2 SYGVKD, per germline. The CDR3 here is CAISALEASEQYF. As DNA, the CDR3 is TGTGCCATCAGTGCCCTGGAGGCGTCCGAGCAGTACTTC.

About this clone: Compared with germline, one end of the junction differs, possibly owing to a read error. This chain uses TRBV5-6 with TRBJ1-3, with no clear D. CDR1 is SGHDT, CDR2 YYEEEE, per germline. The CDR3 runs to 15 residues. CDR3 protein: CASSLARVTGNTIYF. The CDR3 bases are TGTGCTAGCAGCTTGGCCCGGGTAACTGGAAACACCATATATTTT.

The table lists this clone with a few counts. V is TRBV2 and J is TRBJ1-2; no firm D call. CDR3 length equals 12 residues. V was shortened by 6 bases and J by 8 bases, with 13 bases between the two germline ends. Germline V gene data show CDR1 as SNHLY and CDR2 as FYNNEI. In DNA form, the CDR3 reads TGTGCCAGCAGCGGGGATACGCGGGGCTACACCTTC. Amino acid sequence: CASSGDTRGYTF.

The chain recombines TRBV4-3 with TRBJ2-5; 11 bases map to TRBD2. This CDR3 region has 16 residues. Per the germline V gene, CDR1 is LGHNA and CDR2 is YSLEER. The junction had 5 bases not matched to a gene; V was cut back by 3 bases and J by 2 bases. The CDR3 bases are TGCGCCAGCAGCCATCCGACTAGCGGGGTACAAGAGACCCAGTACTTC. It yields the protein CASSHPTSGVQETQYF.

The chain has TRBV29-1 and TRBJ1-4, with 9 bases fitting TRBD1. Germline assignment: CDR1 SQVTM and CDR2 ANQGSEA. The CDR3 spans 13 residues. V dropped 6 bases and J dropped 3; count of bases not matched to a gene: 2. The CDR3 DNA follows: TGCAGCGTATGGGACAGGGCTAATGAAAAACTGTTTTTT. It encodes CSVWDRANEKLFF.

This chain uses TRBV5-6 with TRBJ1-2, with TRBD1 identical over 8 bases. Germline assignment: CDR1 SGHDT and CDR2 YYEEEE. This CDR3 is 18 amino acids long. V shed 4 bases and J 3 bases; nucleotides not matched to a gene: 17. The CDR3 region is CASSPNLGQGLFHYGYTF. The DNA for the CDR3 is TGTGCCAGCAGCCCTAACCTCGGACAGGGCCTTTTCCACTATGGCTACACCTTC.

This clone was recorded only once. The chain recombines TRBV4-1 with TRBJ2-5, with TRBD2 as a possible D gene (5 bases). Germline assignment: CDR1 MGHRA and CDR2 YSYEKL. The CDR3 sequence is 16 residues long. The V and J ends lost 5 bases and 1 base respectively, with 17 bases between them. The CDR3 reads CASSATPWGVQETQYF. In DNA form, the CDR3 reads TGCGCCAGCAGCGCAACCCCTTGGGGAGTCCAAGAGACCCAGTACTTC.

This clone was picked up a small number of times. The chain has TRBV5-4 and TRBJ2-7; the D gene is possibly TRBD2 (6 bases). The CDR3 has 14 residues. Deletions cut 3 bases from V and 6 bases from J, with 16 bases between. The germline V gene has CDR1 SGHNT and CDR2 YYREEE (reference sequence). The CDR3 protein is CASSSKGGPSEQYF. The CDR3 coding sequence is TGTGCCAGCAGCTCTAAGGGAGGCCCTTCCGAGCAGTACTTC.

The V call is TRBV5-4, the J call TRBJ1-2; TRBD1 matches 7 bases. The CDR3 extends over 13 amino acids. V lost 5 bases, J lost 7 bases, and 8 bases stayed unmatched. Germline CDR1 reads SGHNT; CDR2 reads YYREEE (reference sequence). The CDR3 is CASRPTGVGGYTF. In nucleotides, the CDR3 is TGTGCCAGCAGACCCACAGGGGTAGGTGGCTACACCTTC.